This entry concerns a single T cell receptor beta chain. Participants' reported clinical history set cohort assignment. Before being deemed recovered, Cohort 3 donors had two negative PCRs, clearance, or symptom resolution. This entry is derived from a study of blood T cell repertoires in COVID-19. Overall study context: In each case, the material was cDNA or gDNA derived from T cells, B-cell-depleted T cells, or PBMCs.

Source study methods: From reference gene primer amplification, estimates of nucleated cell counts were derived. Data came from immunoSEQ multiplex PCR; TCRdb stores just in-frame clones and leaves some out. Clone size and V and J calls were adopted from that table, with D and trimming inferred from the DNA. Of some 70,000 clones in the sample, more than 70% were seen once. Trimming pared 2 bases from V and 6 bases from J, leaving 11 bases between. The CDR3 is made up of 14 amino acids. Germline loops: CDR1 MRHNA, CDR2 SNTAGT. The specimen was PBMCs or T cells enriched from blood (not recorded which). This sequence joins TRBV6-4 and TRBJ1-5; D not resolved. This receptor was identified in a middle-aged woman who had recovered from COVID-19. The CDR3 is CASSDNNRSQPQHF. Written as DNA, the CDR3 is TGTGCCAGCAGTGACAACAACAGAAGTCAGCCCCAGCATTTT.